The 10 T cell receptor beta chains in this list originate from one sample, sequenced in a study of regulatory T cells in long-lasting Graves disease. Time point noted: persistent/refractory GD, antithyroid drugs over 5 years with positive TRAb. The TCR library was made from RNA that had been extracted from PBMCs in TRIzol. CDR3 regions were amplified by Arm-PCR using iRepertoire HTBI primers to build TCR beta libraries. TCRdb reprocessed the multiplex PCR reads via MiXCR and lists one record per CDR3 protein. This sample has roughly 470,000 distinct CDR3 sequences, with under 25% found just once. The specimen comprised peripheral blood mononuclear cells (PBMCs), sampled when the disease was refractory, from a patient treated with antithyroid drugs. Receptors originate from a female donor with Graves disease.

The chain couples TRBV5-4 to TRBJ1-5; D remains ambiguous. Trimming cost V 3 bases and J 3 bases, with 10 bases left between them. CDR1 SGHNT and CDR2 YYREEE come from the germline V gene (reference sequence). The CDR3 has 14 residues. The CDR3 loop reads CASSSHGFNQPQHF. CDR3 DNA: TGTGCCAGCAGCTCGCATGGCTTCAATCAGCCCCAGCATTTT.

This clonotype turned up a few times. V and J are TRBV6-4 and TRBJ2-2; D not certain. There are 13 residues in the CDR3. Trimming shortened V by 6 bases and J by 0 bases, and 5 bases separated the two germline ends. CDR1 MRHNA and CDR2 SNTAGT come from the germline V gene. The CDR3 reads CASRKPNTGELFF. The DNA for the CDR3 is TGTGCCAGCAGAAAACCGAACACCGGGGAGCTGTTTTTT.

In this sample, this clonotype turned up many times. The rearrangement uses TRBV18 and TRBJ1-1, with a possible D match to TRBD1 (5 bases). Germline lookup yields CDR1 KGHSH and CDR2 LQKENI. V gave up 3 bases and J gave up 4 bases, with 15 bases separating them. The CDR3 spans 15 residues. The CDR3 region is CASSPPGKAGTEAFF. DNA of the CDR3: TGTGCCAGCTCACCGCCAGGGAAGGCGGGCACTGAAGCTTTCTTT.

This clonotype was counted many times. The chain recombines TRBV27 with TRBJ2-5, with TRBD2 matching 11 bases. V dropped 5 bases and J dropped 4; count of bases not matched to a gene: 6. Germline V lookup: CDR1 MNHEY, CDR2 SMNVEV (reference sequence). The CDR3 spans 15 residues. The CDR3 sequence is CASSPLAGDGETQYF. As DNA, the CDR3 is TGTGCCAGCAGTCCACTAGCGGGAGATGGAGAGACCCAGTACTTC.

This sequence joins TRBV30 and TRBJ1-1; 8 nucleotides agree with TRBD1. Germline assignment: CDR1 GTSNPN and CDR2 SVGIG (reference sequence). The CDR3 covers 13 residues. The junction had 4 bases not matched to a gene; V was cut back by 2 bases and J by 5 bases. The CDR3 spells CAWSRTGGTEAFF. The DNA of the CDR3 is TGTGCCTGGAGTCGCACAGGGGGGACTGAAGCTTTCTTT.

This rearrangement joins TRBV15 to TRBJ2-5; D is undetermined. This CDR3 is built from 13 residues. Looked up from germline, CDR1 is LNHNV and CDR2 is YYDKDF (reference sequence). V dropped 6 bases and J dropped 3 bases, with 11 bases sitting between them. The CDR3 spells CATSLRTEETQYF. The CDR3, as DNA: TGTGCCACCAGTTTGAGAACCGAAGAGACCCAGTACTTC.

This clonotype was counted a few times. The chain is built from TRBV29-1 and TRBJ2-7, with 8 bases aligning to TRBD1. This CDR3 has 12 residues. The V and J ends lost 7 bases and 6 bases, in that order; junction bases with no gene match: 8. The V gene's germline CDR1 is SQVTM and CDR2 ANQGSEA. CDR3 in amino acids: CSGGQGLREQYF. In DNA form, the CDR3 reads TGCAGCGGCGGACAGGGTCTGCGCGAGCAGTACTTC.

The gene calls are TRBV6-2 or TRBV6-3 and TRBJ2-3, with unresolved D. V lost 2 bases and J lost 5, with 11 bases in between. The germline gives CDR1 MNHEY, CDR2 SVGEGT. The CDR3 runs 14 residues. As DNA, the CDR3 is TGTGCCAGCAGTTACGAGGCCGTCAGAGATACGCAGTATTTT. This codes for CASSYEAVRDTQYF.

In its sample, this clonotype was seen a few times. The chain joins TRBV27 to TRBJ1-1; 8 positions match TRBD1. CDR1 is MNHEY, CDR2 SMNVEV, per germline (reference sequence). The CDR3 totals 12 residues. V was pared by 6 bases and J by 7 bases, with 4 bases of the junction left unmatched. The chain's CDR3 is CASSPTGDEAFF. CDR3 DNA sequence: TGTGCCAGCAGCCCGACAGGGGATGAAGCTTTCTTT.

The V and J genes are TRBV6-1 and TRBJ1-6; TRBD1 might be the D (6 bases). The CDR3 contains 14 residues. Trimming left V 7 bases short and J 6 bases short, with 13 bases between. CDR1 MNHNS and CDR2 SASEGT come from the germline V gene. DNA for the CDR3: TGTGCCAGCAAACGGGACATTTCTAATTCACCCCTCCACTTT. Translation: CASKRDISNSPLHF.